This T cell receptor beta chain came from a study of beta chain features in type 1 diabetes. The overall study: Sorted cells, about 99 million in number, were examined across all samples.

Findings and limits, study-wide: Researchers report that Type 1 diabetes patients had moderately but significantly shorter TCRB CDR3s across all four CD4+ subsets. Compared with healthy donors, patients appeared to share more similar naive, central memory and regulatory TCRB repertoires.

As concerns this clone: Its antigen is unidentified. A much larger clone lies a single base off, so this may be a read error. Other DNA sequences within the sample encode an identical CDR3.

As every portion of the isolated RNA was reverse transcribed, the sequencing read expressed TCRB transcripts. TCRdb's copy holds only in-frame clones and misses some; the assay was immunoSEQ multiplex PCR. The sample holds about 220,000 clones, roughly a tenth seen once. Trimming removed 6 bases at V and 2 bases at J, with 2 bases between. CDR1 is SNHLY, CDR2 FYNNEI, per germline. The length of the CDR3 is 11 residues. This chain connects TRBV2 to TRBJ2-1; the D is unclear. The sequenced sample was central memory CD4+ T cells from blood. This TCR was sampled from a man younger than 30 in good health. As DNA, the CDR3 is TGTGCCAGCAGCGCCTACAATGAGCAGTTCTTC. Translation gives CASSAYNEQFF.